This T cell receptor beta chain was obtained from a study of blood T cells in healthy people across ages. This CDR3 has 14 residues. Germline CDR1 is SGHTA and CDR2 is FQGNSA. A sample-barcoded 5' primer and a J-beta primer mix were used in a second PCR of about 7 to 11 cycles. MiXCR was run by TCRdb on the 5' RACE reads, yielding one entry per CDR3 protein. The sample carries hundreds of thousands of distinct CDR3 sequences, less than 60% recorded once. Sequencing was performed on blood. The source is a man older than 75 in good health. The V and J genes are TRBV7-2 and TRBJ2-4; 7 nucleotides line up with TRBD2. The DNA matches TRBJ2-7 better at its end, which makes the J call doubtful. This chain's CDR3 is CASSPGLVGYEQYF. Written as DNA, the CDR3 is TGTGCCAGCAGCCCCGGACTAGTCGGGTACGAGCAGTACTTC.